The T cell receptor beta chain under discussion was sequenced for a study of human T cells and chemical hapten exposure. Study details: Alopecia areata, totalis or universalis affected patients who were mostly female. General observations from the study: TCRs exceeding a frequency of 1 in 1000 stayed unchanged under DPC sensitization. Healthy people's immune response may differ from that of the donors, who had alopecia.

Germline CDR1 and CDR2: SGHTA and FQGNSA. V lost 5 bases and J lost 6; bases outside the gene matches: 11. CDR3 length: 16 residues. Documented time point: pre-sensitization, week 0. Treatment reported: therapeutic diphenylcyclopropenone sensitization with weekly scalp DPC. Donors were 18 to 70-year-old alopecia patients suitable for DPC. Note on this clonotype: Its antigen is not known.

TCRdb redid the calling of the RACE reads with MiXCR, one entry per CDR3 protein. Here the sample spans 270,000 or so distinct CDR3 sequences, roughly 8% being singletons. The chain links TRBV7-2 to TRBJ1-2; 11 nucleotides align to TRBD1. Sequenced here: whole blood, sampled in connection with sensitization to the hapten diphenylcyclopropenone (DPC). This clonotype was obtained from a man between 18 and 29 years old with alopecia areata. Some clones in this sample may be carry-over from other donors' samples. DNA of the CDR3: TGTGCCAGCAGCCCATCTAGGACAGGGGGCGGGAATGGCTACACCTTC. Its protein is CASSPSRTGGGNGYTF. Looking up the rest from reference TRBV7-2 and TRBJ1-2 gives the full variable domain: GAGVSQSPSNKVTEKGKDVELRCDPISGHTALYWYRQSLGQGLEFLIYFQGNSAPDKSGLPSDRFSAERTGGSVSTLTIQRTQQEDSAVYLCASSPSRTGGGNGYTFGSGTRLTVV.